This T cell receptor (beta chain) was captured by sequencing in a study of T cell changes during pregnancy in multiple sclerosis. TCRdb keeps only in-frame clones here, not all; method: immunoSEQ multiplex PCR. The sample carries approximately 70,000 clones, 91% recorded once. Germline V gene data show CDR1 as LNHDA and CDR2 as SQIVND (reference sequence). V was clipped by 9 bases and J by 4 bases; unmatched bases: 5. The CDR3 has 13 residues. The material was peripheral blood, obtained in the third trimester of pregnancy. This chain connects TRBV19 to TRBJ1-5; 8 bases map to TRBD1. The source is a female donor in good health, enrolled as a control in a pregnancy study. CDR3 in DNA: TGTGCCAGCGGAAGGACAGGGAATCAGCCCCAGCATTTT. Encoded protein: CASGRTGNQPQHF.